This T cell receptor (beta chain) originates from a study of T cells after yellow fever vaccination. TCRdb itself ran the 5' RACE reads through MiXCR, one entry per CDR3 protein. The table shows some 340,000 distinct CDR3 sequences, with roughly 10% occurring only once. V lost 1 base and J 2 bases, leaving 5 bases between the germline ends. Per germline, CDR1 LNHDA and CDR2 SQIVND (reference sequence). This CDR3 region has 13 residues. This TCR was recovered from a man aged 18 to 35 who received the YFV17D yellow fever vaccine. This sequence joins TRBV19 and TRBJ1-1, with D unclear. Sequenced material: CD4+ T cells sorted from PBMCs, taken 45 days after the yellow fever booster vaccination. The CDR3 protein is CASSIVRNTEAFF. The CDR3 DNA reads TGTGCCAGTAGTATAGTACGCAACACTGAAGCTTTCTTT.